These 18 T cell receptor beta chains were all obtained from the same sample, sequenced in a study of cytotoxic CD8 clonotypes in ibrutinib-treated CLL. Data came from immunoSEQ multiplex PCR; TCRdb stores just in-frame clones and leaves some out. The table has roughly 200,000 clones, about two thirds seen once; the top ten hold around an eighth. The source material was PBMCs, sampled after 24 months of ibrutinib treatment. These receptors all stem from a human donor with chronic lymphocytic leukemia.

The genes are TRBV15 and TRBJ2-1; no clear D. From germline, CDR1 is LNHNV and CDR2 YYDKDF (reference sequence). Trimming took 0 bases from V and 7 from J, leaving 7 bases between them. CDR3 length equals 13 residues. The CDR3 loop is CATSREKKNEQFF. DNA for the CDR3: TGTGCCACCAGCAGAGAAAAGAAAAATGAGCAGTTCTTC.

This clone came up a few times. The rearrangement uses TRBV7-9 and TRBJ1-1; D gene ambiguous. The CDR3 is made up of 13 amino acids. Germline-derived CDR1 and CDR2 are SEHNR and FQNEAQ (reference sequence). Trimming cost V 3 bases and J 4 bases, with 9 bases left between them. The CDR3 here is CASSFVRVTEAFF. The CDR3 DNA is TGTGCCAGCAGCTTCGTTAGGGTCACTGAAGCTTTCTTT.

This clone was seen a handful of times. This chain uses TRBV18 with TRBJ1-5, with D maybe TRBD1 (6 bases). The germline V and J ends were trimmed by 6 bases and 0 bases, with 9 bases remaining between them. The CDR3 contains 14 residues. The germline V gene encodes CDR1 KGHSH and CDR2 LQKENI. The CDR3 sequence is CASSQGISNQPQHF. Written as DNA, the CDR3 is TGTGCCAGCTCGCAGGGGATTAGCAATCAGCCCCAGCATTTT.

This chain connects TRBV7-2 to TRBJ1-1; D is unresolved. V was clipped by 2 bases and J by 6 bases, with 10 bases between them. In germline, CDR1 is SGHTA, CDR2 FQGNSA. CDR3 length: 13 amino acids. The CDR3 protein is CASSLNGVSEAFF. The CDR3, as DNA: TGTGCCAGCAGCTTAAATGGGGTCTCTGAAGCTTTCTTT.

This chain uses TRBV21-1 with TRBJ2-7; whether TRBD2, the table's D call, matches the DNA was not checked. TRBV21-1 is given as a pseudogene. This CDR3 contains 19 residues. CDR3 in DNA: TGTGCCAGCAGCAAAAACAGAGAGATCAGGGAGGGGATTTACTACGAGCAGTACTTC. Amino acid sequence: CASSKNREIREGIYYEQYF.

V and J are TRBV6-1 and TRBJ1-5; D gene unclear. The V end lost 5 bases, the J end lost 7 bases, and 9 bases lay between the germline ends. The CDR3 has 12 residues. The germline gives CDR1 MNHNS, CDR2 SASEGT. This CDR3 reads CASSKGTQPQHF. CDR3 coding DNA: TGTGCCAGCAGTAAGGGTACCCAGCCCCAGCATTTT.

This clone was observed once. The chain joins TRBV7-2 to TRBJ1-2; D remains ambiguous. The CDR3 runs 14 residues. Trimming left V 1 base short and J 2 bases short, with 8 bases between. Germline V gives CDR1 SGHTA, CDR2 FQGNSA. The CDR3 here is CASSLDAPNYGYTF. For the CDR3, the DNA is TGTGCCAGCAGCTTAGACGCCCCGAACTATGGCTACACCTTC.

In nucleotides, the CDR3 is TGTGCCAGCAGCCATCTCCGGGGGACGGATAGCAATCAGCCCCAGCATTTT. Translating gives CASSHLRGTDSNQPQHF. The V call is TRBV4-2, the J call TRBJ1-5; the D gene is possibly TRBD1 (5 bases). The germline CDR1 and CDR2 sequences are LGHNA and YNFKEQ. The CDR3 extends over 17 amino acids. Trimming took 3 bases from V and 0 from J, leaving 15 bases between them.

The table lists this clone with a count of one. The gene calls are TRBV5-6 and TRBJ1-1, with unresolved D. CDR3 size: 13 residues. Germline V gene data show CDR1 as SGHDT and CDR2 as YYEEEE. V was pared by 0 bases and J by 1 base, with 4 bases between. The CDR3 loop is CASSLDKNTEAFF. CDR3 sequence (DNA): TGTGCCAGCAGCTTGGACAAGAACACTGAAGCTTTCTTT.

The chain combines TRBV28 with TRBJ2-4; 10 bases are shared with TRBD2. V lost 3 bases and J lost 5; bases outside the gene matches: 10. The germline V gene has CDR1 MDHEN and CDR2 SYDVKM. CDR3 length equals 17 residues. The CDR3 protein is CASSFGTSVRGENIQYF. DNA for the CDR3: TGTGCCAGCAGTTTCGGGACTAGCGTCCGAGGGGAAAACATTCAGTACTTC.

The chain couples TRBV6-5 to TRBJ1-1, with 7 bases identical to TRBD1. The CDR3 totals 15 residues. Losses at the gene ends were 3 bases for V and 0 bases for J; bases not matched to a gene: 4. In germline, CDR1 is MNHEY, CDR2 SVGAGI. CDR3 bases: TGTGCCAGCAGTTATTCGGGACAGATGAACACTGAAGCTTTCTTT. Encoded protein: CASSYSGQMNTEAFF.

As for this clone: Other DNA sequences in this specimen translate into the identical CDR3. The chain links TRBV11-2 to TRBJ2-5; the match to TRBD2 covers 9 bases. Germline loops: CDR1 SGHAT, CDR2 FQNNGV. V lost 1 base, J lost 2 bases, and 2 bases stayed unmatched. This CDR3 has 15 amino acids. CDR3: CASSLGLAEQETQYF. The CDR3 DNA is TGTGCCAGCAGCTTAGGACTAGCGGAGCAAGAGACCCAGTACTTC.

Only a few counts were recorded for this clone. This rearrangement joins TRBV9 to TRBJ2-1, with TRBD2 identical over 10 bases. V shed 2 bases, J shed 9 bases, and the junction held 11 bases outside the gene matches. CDR3 size: 16 residues. Germline CDR1 reads SGDLS; CDR2 reads YYNGEE. This chain's CDR3 is CASSVFGLAGVSEQFF. CDR3 nucleotides: TGTGCCAGCAGCGTTTTTGGTCTAGCGGGAGTATCTGAGCAGTTCTTC.

A few counts support this clone. The chain employs TRBV10-1 and TRBJ2-1; TRBD2 matches 8 bases. The germline V gene has CDR1 WNHNN and CDR2 SYGVQD (reference sequence). The J segment lost 2 bases and the V segment lost 6 bases, leaving 12 bases of the junction unmatched. The CDR3 spans 17 residues. The CDR3 spells CASRGRLDGRAYNEQFF. The CDR3, as DNA: TGCGCCAGCAGGGGACGGTTGGACGGGAGGGCCTACAATGAGCAGTTCTTC.

The CDR3 region is CASKAGQAYYNEQFF. DNA for the CDR3: TGTGCCAGCAAGGCGGGCCAAGCTTATTACAATGAGCAGTTCTTC. V usage is TRBV27 and J usage is TRBJ2-1, with TRBD2 as a possible D gene (5 bases). The CDR3 has 15 amino acids. The germline V and J ends were trimmed by 7 bases and 4 bases, with 17 bases remaining between them. Germline loops: CDR1 MNHEY, CDR2 SMNVEV (reference sequence).

This rearrangement joins TRBV7-3 to TRBJ2-5, with D possibly being TRBD1 (6 bases). With 2 bases removed from V and 5 bases from J, the gap between germline ends came to 9 bases. This CDR3 has 13 amino acids. Germline CDR1 reads SGHTA; CDR2 reads FQGTGA. CDR3 bases: TGTGCCAGCAGCTTAGACAGGATGGAGACCCAGTACTTC. Translating gives CASSLDRMETQYF. Full variable domain (remainder filled in from reference TRBV7-3 and TRBJ2-5): GAGVSQTPSNKVTEKGKYVELRCDPISGHTALYWYRQSLGQGPEFLIYFQGTGAADDSGLPNDRFFAVRPEGSVSTLKIQRTERGDSAVYLCASSLDRMETQYFGPGTRLLVL.

The chain joins TRBV6-6 to TRBJ2-1; D is ambiguous. V was cut by 4 bases and J by 6 bases, with 4 bases left in between. CDR3 length equals 11 residues. Germline loops: CDR1 MNHNY, CDR2 SVGAGI (reference sequence). The CDR3 bases are TGTGCCAGCAGTTCTAGCAATGAGCAGTTCTTC. The encoded protein is CASSSSNEQFF.

In this sample, this clone turned up once. The genes are TRBV6-4 and TRBJ2-1; 11 positions match TRBD2. The length of the CDR3 is 15 residues. The germline CDR1 and CDR2 sequences are MRHNA and SNTAGT. The junction had 5 bases not matched to a gene; V was cut back by 4 bases and J by 6 bases. CDR3 DNA sequence: TGTGCCAGCAGTGTAGCGGGAGGGCCCGTCAATGAGCAGTTCTTC. Its translation is CASSVAGGPVNEQFF.